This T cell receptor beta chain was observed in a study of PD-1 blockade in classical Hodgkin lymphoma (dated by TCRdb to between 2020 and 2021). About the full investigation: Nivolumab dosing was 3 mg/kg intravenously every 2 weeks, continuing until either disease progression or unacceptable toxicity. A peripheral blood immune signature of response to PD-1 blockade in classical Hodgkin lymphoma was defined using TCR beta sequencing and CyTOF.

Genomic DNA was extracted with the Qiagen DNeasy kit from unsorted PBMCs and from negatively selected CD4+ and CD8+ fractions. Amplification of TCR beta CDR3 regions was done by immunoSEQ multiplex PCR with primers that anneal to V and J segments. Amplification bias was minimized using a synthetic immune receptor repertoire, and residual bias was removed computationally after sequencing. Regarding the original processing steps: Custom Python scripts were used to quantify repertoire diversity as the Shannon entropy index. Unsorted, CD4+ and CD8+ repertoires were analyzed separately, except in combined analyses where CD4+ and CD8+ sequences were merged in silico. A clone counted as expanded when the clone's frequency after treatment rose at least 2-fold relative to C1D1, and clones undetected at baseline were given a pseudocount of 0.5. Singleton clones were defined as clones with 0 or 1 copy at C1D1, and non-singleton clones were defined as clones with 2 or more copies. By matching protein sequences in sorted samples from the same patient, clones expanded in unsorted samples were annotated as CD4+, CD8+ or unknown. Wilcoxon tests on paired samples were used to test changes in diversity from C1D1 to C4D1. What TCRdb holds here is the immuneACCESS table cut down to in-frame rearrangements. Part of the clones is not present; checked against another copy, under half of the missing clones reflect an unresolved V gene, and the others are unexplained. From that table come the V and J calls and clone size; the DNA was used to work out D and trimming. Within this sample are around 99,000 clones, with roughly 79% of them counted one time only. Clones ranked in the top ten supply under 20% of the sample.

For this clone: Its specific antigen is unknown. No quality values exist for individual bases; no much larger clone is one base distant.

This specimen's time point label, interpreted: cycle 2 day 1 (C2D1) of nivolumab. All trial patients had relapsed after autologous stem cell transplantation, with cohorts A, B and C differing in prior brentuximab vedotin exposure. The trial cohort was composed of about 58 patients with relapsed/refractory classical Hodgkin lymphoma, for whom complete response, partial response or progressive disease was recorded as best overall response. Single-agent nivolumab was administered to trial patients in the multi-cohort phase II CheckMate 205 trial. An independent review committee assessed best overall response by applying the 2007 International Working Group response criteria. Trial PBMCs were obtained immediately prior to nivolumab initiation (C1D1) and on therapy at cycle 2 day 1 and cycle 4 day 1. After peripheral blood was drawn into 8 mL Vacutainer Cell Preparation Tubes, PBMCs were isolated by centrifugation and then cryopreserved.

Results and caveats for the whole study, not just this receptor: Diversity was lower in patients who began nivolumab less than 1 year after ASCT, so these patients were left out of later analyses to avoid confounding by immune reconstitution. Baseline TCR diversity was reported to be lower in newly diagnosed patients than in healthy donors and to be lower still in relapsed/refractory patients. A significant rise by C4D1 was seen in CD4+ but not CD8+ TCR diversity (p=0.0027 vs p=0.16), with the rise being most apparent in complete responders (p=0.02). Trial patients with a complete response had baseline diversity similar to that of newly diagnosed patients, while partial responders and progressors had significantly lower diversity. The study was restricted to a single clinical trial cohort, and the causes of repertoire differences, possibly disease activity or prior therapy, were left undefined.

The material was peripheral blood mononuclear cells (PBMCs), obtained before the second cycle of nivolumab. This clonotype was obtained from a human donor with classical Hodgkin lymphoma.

The CDR3 region has the sequence CASSQNTEAFF. The nucleotides read TGCGCCAGCAGCCAGAACACTGAAGCTTTCTTT. The V and J genes are TRBV5-1 and TRBJ1-1; no D segment can be confidently identified. The CDR3, cysteine through phenylalanine, is 11 amino acids long. CDR3 DNA is the only sequence kept; it has 33 bases, read in frame from the first base. V drops 4 bases and J drops 1 base, leaving 2 bases in between. The germline V gene supplies CDR1 SGHRS and CDR2 YFSETQ.